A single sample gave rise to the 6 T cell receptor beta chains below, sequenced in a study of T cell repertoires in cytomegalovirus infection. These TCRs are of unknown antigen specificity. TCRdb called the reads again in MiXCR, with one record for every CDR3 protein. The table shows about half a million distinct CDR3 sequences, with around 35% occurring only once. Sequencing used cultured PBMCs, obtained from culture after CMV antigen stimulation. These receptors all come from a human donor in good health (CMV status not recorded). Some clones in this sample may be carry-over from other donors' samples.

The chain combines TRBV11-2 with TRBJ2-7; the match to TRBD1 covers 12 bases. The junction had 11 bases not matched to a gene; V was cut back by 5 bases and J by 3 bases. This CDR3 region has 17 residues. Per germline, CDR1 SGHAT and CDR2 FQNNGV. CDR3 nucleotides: TGTGCCAGCAGCAGTATGTCCGGGACAGGGGGCCTCTACGAGCAGTACGTC. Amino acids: CASSSMSGTGGLYEQYV.

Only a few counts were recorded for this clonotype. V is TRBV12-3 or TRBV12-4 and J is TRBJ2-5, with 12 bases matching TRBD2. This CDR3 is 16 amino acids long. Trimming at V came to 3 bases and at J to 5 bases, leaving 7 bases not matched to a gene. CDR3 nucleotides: TGTGCCAGCAGTTTCTGGGCTAGCGGGGGGGAGGAGACCCAGTACTTC. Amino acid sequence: CASSFWASGGEETQYF.

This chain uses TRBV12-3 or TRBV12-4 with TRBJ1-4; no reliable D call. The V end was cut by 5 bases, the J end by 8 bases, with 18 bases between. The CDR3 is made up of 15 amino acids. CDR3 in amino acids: CASSPSEILKEKLFF. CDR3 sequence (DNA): TGTGCCAGCAGTCCCTCCGAGATATTAAAGGAAAAACTGTTTTTT.

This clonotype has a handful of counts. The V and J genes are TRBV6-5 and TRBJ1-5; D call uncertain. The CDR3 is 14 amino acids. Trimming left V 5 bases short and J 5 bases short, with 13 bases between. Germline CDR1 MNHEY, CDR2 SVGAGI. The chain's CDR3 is CASSLMRQDQPQHF. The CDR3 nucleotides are TGTGCCAGCAGTCTCATGCGGCAAGATCAGCCCCAGCATTTT.

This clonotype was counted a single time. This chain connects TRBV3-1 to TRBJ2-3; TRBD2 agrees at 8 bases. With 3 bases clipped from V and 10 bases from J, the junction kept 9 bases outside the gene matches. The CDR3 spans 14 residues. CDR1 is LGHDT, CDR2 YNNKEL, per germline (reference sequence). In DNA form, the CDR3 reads TGTGCCAGCAGCCAGGGGACCGCGGGAGGCTCGCAGTATTTT. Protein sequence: CASSQGTAGGSQYF.

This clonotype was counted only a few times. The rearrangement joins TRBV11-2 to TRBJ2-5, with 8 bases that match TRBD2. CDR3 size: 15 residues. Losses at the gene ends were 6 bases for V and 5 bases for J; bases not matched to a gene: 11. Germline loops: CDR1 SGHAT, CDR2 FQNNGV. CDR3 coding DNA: TGTGCCAGCAGAAGAGCGGGAGTACGCAAGGAGACCCAGTACTTC. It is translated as CASRRAGVRKETQYF.